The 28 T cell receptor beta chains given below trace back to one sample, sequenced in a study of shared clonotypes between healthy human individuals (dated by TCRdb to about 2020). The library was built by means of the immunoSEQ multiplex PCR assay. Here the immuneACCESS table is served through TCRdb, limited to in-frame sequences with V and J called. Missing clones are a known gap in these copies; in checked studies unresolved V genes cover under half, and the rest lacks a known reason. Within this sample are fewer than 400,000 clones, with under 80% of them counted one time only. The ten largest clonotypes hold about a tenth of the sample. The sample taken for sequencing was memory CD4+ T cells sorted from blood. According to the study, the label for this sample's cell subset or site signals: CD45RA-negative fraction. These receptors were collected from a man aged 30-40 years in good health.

The CDR3 nucleotides read TGTGCCAGCAGAGCGACAGGGCCCTTCTACGAGCAGTACTTC. Amino acid sequence: CASRATGPFYEQYF. The chain employs TRBV6-1 and TRBJ2-7; 7 bases are shared with TRBD1. This CDR3 is built from 14 residues. Per the germline V gene, CDR1 is MNHNS and CDR2 is SASEGT. V was pared by 6 bases and J by 3 bases, with 8 bases of the junction left unmatched.

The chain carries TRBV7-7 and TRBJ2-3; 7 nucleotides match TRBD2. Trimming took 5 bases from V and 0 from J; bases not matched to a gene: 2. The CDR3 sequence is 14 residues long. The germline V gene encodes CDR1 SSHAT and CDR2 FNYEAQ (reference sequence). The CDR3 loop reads CASSRGGSTDTQYF. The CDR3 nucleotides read TGTGCCAGCAGCCGCGGGGGTAGCACAGATACGCAGTATTTT.

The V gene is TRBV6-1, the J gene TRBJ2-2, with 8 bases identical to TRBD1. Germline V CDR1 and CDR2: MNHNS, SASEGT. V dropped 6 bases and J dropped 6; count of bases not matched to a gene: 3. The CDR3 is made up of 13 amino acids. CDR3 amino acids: CASSGQGSGELFF. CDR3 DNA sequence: TGTGCCAGCAGCGGACAGGGCTCCGGGGAGCTGTTTTTT.

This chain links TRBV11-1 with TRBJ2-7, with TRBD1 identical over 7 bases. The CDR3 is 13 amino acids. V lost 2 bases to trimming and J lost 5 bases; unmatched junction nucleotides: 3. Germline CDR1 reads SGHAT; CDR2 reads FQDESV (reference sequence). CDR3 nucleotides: TGTGCCAGCAGCTTATACAGGGGCCACGAGCAGTACTTC. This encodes CASSLYRGHEQYF.

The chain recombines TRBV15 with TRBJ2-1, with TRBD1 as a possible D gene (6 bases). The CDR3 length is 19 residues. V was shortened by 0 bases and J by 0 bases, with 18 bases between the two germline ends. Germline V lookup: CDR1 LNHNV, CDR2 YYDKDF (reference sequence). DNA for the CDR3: TGTGCCACCAGCAGAGATCCGCTTCGGACAGTTAACTCCTACAATGAGCAGTTCTTC. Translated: CATSRDPLRTVNSYNEQFF. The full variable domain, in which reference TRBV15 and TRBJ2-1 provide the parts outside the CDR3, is DAMVIQNPRYQVTQFGKPVTLSCSQTLNHNVMYWYQQKSSQAPKLLFHYYDKDFNNEADTPDNFQSRRPNTSFCFLDIRSPGLGDTAMYLCATSRDPLRTVNSYNEQFFGPGTRLTVL.

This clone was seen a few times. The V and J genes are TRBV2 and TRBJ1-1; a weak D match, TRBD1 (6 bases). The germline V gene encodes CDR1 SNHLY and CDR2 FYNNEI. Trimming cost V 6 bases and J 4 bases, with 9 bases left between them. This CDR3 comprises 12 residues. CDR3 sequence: CASSWGATEAFF. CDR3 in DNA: TGTGCCAGCAGCTGGGGGGCCACTGAAGCTTTCTTT. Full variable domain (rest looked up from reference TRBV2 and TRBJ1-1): EPEVTQTPSHQVTQMGQEVILRCVPISNHLYFYWYRQILGQKVEFLVSFYNNEISEKSEIFDDQFSVERPDGSNFTLKIRSTKLEDSAMYFCASSWGATEAFFGQGTRLTVV.

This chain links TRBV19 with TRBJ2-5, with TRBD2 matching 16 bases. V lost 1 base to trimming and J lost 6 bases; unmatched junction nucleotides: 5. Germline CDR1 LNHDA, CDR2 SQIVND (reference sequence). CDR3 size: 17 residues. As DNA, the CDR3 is TGTGCCAGTAGTATAGGAGGGACTAGCGGGAGGGCGCAGACCCAGTACTTC. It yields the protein CASSIGGTSGRAQTQYF.

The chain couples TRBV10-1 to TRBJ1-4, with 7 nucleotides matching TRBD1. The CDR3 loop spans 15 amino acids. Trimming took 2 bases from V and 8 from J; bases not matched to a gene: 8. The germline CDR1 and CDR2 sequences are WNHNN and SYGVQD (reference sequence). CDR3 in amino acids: CASSEAGQSREKLFF. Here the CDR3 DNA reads TGCGCCAGCAGTGAGGCGGGACAGAGCCGGGAAAAACTGTTTTTT.

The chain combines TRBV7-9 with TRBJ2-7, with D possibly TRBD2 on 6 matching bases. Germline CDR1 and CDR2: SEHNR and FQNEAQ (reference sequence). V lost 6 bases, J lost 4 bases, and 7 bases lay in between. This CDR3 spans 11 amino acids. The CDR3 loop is CASSREYEQYF. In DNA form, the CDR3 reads TGTGCCAGCAGTCGGGAGTACGAGCAGTACTTC.

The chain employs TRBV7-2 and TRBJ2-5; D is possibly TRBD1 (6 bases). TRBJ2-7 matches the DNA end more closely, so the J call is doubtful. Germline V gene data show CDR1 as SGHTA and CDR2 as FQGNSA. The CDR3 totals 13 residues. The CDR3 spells CASSSDTGNEQYF. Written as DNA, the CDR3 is TGTGCCAGCAGCTCTGACACAGGGAACGAGCAGTACTTC.

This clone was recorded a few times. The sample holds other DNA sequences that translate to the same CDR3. The chain's CDR3 is CASTPQGSTDTQYF. The CDR3 nucleotides read TGTGCCAGCACCCCCCAGGGCAGCACAGATACGCAGTATTTT. The chain recombines TRBV6-6 with TRBJ2-3, with D maybe TRBD1 (5 bases). The CDR3 loop spans 14 amino acids. From germline, CDR1 is MNHNY and CDR2 SVGAGI (reference sequence). The V end was cut by 7 bases, the J end by 0 bases, with 11 bases between.

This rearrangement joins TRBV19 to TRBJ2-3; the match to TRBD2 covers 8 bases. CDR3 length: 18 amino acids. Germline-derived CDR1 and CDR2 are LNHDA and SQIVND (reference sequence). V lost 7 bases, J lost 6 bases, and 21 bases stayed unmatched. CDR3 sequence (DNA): TGTGCCAGTAAGGGGCGGATAGACGGGAGGGCCGGTTCGGATACGCAGTATTTT. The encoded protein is CASKGRIDGRAGSDTQYF.

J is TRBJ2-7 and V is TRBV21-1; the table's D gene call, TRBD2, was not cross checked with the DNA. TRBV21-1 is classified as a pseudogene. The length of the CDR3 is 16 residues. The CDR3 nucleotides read TGTGCCAGCAGCAGCTGTAGCGGGAGGGCCTGCTACGAGCAGTACTTC. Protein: CASSSCSGRACYEQYF.

The CDR3 DNA reads TGTGCCAGCAGCTTACCTCCGGATACGCAGTATTTT. It codes for CASSLPPDTQYF. The V gene is TRBV7-2, the J gene TRBJ2-3; D call uncertain. With 2 bases removed from V and 6 bases from J, the gap between germline ends came to 6 bases. This CDR3 has 12 amino acids. Looked up from germline, CDR1 is SGHTA and CDR2 is FQGNSA. Complete variable domain (other parts from reference TRBV7-2 and TRBJ2-3): GAGVSQSPSNKVTEKGKDVELRCDPISGHTALYWYRQSLGQGLEFLIYFQGNSAPDKSGLPSDRFSAERTGGSVSTLTIQRTQQEDSAVYLCASSLPPDTQYFGPGTRLTVL.

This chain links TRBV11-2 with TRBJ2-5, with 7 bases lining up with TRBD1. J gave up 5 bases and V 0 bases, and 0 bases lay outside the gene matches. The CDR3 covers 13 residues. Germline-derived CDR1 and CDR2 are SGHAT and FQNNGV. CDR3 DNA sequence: TGTGCCAGCAGCTTAGAACAGGGGGAGACCCAGTACTTC. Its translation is CASSLEQGETQYF.

CDR3 loop: CASSLTVGNTIYF. In nucleotides, the CDR3 is TGTGCCAGCAGTTTGACAGTTGGAAACACCATATATTTT. This chain uses TRBV6-6 with TRBJ1-3, with a weak D call TRBD1 (5 bases). The V gene lost 4 bases and the J gene lost 3 bases, with 7 bases spanning the gap. This CDR3 is 13 amino acids long. CDR1 is MNHNY, CDR2 SVGAGI, per germline (reference sequence).

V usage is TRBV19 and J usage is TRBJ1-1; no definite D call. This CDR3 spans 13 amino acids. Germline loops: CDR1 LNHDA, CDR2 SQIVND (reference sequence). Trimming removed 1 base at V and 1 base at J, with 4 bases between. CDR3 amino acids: CASSIVKNTEAFF. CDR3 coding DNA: TGTGCCAGTAGTATAGTGAAGAACACTGAAGCTTTCTTT.

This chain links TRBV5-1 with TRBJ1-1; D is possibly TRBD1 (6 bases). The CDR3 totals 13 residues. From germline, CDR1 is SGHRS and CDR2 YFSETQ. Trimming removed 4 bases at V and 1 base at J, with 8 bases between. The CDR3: CASSGQTNTEAFF. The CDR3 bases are TGCGCCAGCAGCGGACAGACGAACACTGAAGCTTTCTTT.

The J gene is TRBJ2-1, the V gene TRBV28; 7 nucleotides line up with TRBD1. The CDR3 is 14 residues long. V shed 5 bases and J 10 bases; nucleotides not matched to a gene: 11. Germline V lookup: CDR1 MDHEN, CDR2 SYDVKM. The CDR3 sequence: CASSDQSRDSEQFF. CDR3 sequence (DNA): TGTGCCAGCAGTGACCAATCGAGGGACAGCGAGCAGTTCTTC.

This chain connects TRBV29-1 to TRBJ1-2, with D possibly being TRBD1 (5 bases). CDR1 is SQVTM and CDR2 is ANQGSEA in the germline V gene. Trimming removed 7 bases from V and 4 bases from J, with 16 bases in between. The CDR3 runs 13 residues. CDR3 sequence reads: CSAYQGGSYGYTF. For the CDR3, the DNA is TGCAGCGCGTATCAGGGAGGGAGCTATGGCTACACCTTC.

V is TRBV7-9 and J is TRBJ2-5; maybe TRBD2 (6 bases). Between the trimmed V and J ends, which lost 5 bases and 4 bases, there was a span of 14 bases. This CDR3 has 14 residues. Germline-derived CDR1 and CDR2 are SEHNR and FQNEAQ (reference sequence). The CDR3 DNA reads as TGTGCCAGCAGCCGTCACGAGGGAGGAGAGACCCAGTACTTC. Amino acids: CASSRHEGGETQYF.

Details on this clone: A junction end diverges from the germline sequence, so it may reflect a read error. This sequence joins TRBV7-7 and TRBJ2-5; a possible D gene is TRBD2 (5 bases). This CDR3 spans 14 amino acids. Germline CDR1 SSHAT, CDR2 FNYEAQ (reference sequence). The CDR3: CASSPGSRKETQYF. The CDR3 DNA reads TGTGCTAGCAGCCCGGGGTCCAGGAAAGAGACCCAGTACTTC.

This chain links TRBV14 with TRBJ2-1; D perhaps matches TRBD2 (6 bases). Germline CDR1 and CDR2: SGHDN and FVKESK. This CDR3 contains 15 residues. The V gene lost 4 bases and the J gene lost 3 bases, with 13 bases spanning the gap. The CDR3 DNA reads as TGTGCCAGCAGCCGCCCGGGACTCTACTACAATGAGCAGTTCTTC. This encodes CASSRPGLYYNEQFF.

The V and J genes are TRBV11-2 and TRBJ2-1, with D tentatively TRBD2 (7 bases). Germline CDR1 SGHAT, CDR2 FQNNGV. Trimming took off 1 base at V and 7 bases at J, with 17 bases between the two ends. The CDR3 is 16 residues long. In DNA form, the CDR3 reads TGTGCCAGCAGCTTAGTTGGGAGGGGGGGAGATAATGAGCAGTTCTTC. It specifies CASSLVGRGGDNEQFF.

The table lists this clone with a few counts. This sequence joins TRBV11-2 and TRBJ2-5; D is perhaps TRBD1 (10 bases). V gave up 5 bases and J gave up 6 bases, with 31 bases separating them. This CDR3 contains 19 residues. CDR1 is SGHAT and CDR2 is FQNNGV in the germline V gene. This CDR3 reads CASSPTGGAAGGLLQTQYF. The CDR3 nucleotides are TGTGCCAGCAGCCCGACAGGGGGCGCCGCGGGAGGGCTTTTGCAGACCCAGTACTTC.

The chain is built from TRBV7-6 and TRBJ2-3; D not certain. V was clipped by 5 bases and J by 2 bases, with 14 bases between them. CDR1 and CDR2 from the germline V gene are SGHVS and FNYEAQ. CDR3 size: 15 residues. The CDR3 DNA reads TGTGCCAGCAGCGACGGGCTAGTTTCCACAGATACGCAGTATTTT. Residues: CASSDGLVSTDTQYF.

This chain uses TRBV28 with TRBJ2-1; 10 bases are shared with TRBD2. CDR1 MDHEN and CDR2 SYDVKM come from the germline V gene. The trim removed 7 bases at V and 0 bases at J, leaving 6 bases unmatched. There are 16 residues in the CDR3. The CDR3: CASNPSGGSSYNEQFF. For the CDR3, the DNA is TGTGCCAGCAACCCTAGCGGGGGTAGCTCCTACAATGAGCAGTTCTTC.

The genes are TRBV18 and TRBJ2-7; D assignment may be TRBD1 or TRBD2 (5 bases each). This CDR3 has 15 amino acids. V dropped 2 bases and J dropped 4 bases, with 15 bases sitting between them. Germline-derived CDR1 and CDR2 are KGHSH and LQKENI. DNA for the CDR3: TGTGCCAGCTCACCATCGGCTAGCAGGGAGTACGAGCAGTACTTC. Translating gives CASSPSASREYEQYF.